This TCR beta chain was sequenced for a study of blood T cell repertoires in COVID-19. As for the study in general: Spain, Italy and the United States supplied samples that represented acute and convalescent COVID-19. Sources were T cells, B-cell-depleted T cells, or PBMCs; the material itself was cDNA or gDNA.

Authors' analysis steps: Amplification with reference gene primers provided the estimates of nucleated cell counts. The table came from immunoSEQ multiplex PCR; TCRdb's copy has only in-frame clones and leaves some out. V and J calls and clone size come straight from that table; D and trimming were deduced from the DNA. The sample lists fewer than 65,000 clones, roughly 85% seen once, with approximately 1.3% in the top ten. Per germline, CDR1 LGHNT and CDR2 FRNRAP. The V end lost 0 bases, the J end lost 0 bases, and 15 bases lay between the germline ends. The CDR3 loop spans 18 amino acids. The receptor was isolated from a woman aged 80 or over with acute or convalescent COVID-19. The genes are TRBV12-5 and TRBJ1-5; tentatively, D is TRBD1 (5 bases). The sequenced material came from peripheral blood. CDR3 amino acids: CASGLVSGGSYSNQPQHF. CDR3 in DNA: TGTGCTAGTGGTTTGGTCAGCGGGGGAAGTTATAGCAATCAGCCCCAGCATTTT.